The 27 T cell receptor beta chains below were found in one sample sequenced in a study of blood T cells in healthy people across ages. The second PCR ran 7 to 11 cycles with a sample-barcoded 5' primer and J-beta primers. One entry per CDR3 protein results from TCRdb running MiXCR on the 5' RACE reads. The data contain more than 900,000 distinct CDR3 sequences, about 28% of them singletons. This sample also belongs to another study, concerning T cells of mothers and their children.

The sequenced sample consisted of blood. Receptors originate from a woman aged 35 to 49 in good health.

CDR3 amino acids: CASSLDSLIGNTIYF. CDR3 DNA sequence: TGTGCCAGCAGCTTAGATTCTTTAATTGGAAACACCATATATTTT. This chain connects TRBV7-2 to TRBJ1-3; D remains ambiguous. This CDR3 contains 15 residues. CDR1 and CDR2 from the germline V gene are SGHTA and FQGNSA. Trimming removed 1 base from V and 3 bases from J, with 10 bases in between.

This clonotype was observed a handful of times. The chain employs TRBV9 and TRBJ2-7; D is perhaps TRBD1 (7 bases). The CDR3 consists of 15 residues. The germline gives CDR1 SGDLS, CDR2 YYNGEE. The V and J ends lost 4 bases and 4 bases respectively, with 18 bases between them. CDR3 loop: CASSLTEGARYEQYF. DNA of the CDR3: TGTGCCAGCAGCCTCACGGAGGGGGCGAGGTACGAGCAGTACTTC.

This clonotype has at least ten counts. The chain is built from TRBV7-3 and TRBJ2-3; 9 bases agree with TRBD2. The CDR3 has 15 amino acids. The J segment lost 4 bases and the V segment lost 5 bases, leaving 7 bases of the junction unmatched. Germline CDR1 reads SGHTA; CDR2 reads FQGTGA. CDR3 nucleotide sequence: TGTGCCAGCAGCCCCCTGGGCGGGGGGGCAGATACGCAGTATTTT. Translation: CASSPLGGGADTQYF.

This clonotype showed up many times. The rearrangement uses TRBV12-3 or TRBV12-4 and TRBJ1-2; tentatively, D is TRBD1 (5 bases). The CDR3 covers 13 residues. Trimming took 5 bases from V and 8 from J, leaving 15 bases between them. The CDR3 nucleotides are TGTGCCAGCAGTCCCGGACGGGGCGGCGGCTACACCTTC. Its translation: CASSPGRGGGYTF.

This clonotype was seen many times. The rearrangement joins TRBV7-9 to TRBJ2-4; D is possibly TRBD1 (5 bases). Trimming cost V 1 base and J 9 bases, with 10 bases left between them. This CDR3 comprises 13 residues. Germline V gene data show CDR1 as SEHNR and CDR2 as FQNEAQ (reference sequence). The CDR3 sequence is CASSLEGVGIQYF. CDR3 bases: TGTGCCAGCAGCTTAGAAGGGGTTGGCATTCAGTACTTC. The full variable domain, its missing parts supplied by reference TRBV7-9 and TRBJ2-4, is DTGVSQNPRHKITKRGQNVTFRCDPISEHNRLYWYRQTLGQGPEFLTYFQNEAQLEKSRLLSDRFSAERPKGSFSTLEIQRTEQGDSAMYLCASSLEGVGIQYFGAGTRLSVL.

The gene calls are TRBV5-5 and TRBJ2-6, with no clear D. The CDR3 runs to 17 residues. The germline CDR1 and CDR2 sequences are SGHKS and YYEKEE (reference sequence). Trimming took 1 base from V and 0 from J, leaving 11 bases between them. CDR3 in DNA: TGTGCCAGCAGCTTGTGGCTGGAAGTCTCTGGGGCCAACGTCCTGACTTTC. Amino acids: CASSLWLEVSGANVLTF.

This clonotype was seen a single time. The chain links TRBV12-3 or TRBV12-4 to TRBJ1-1; 11 bases agree with TRBD1. Germline trimming cut 2 bases from V and 4 bases from J; bases unmatched to any gene: 21. This CDR3 has 21 residues. This chain's CDR3 is CASSLSRDWTGGAVKRTEAFF. In DNA form, the CDR3 reads TGTGCCAGCAGTTTAAGTCGGGACTGGACAGGGGGCGCTGTAAAACGCACTGAAGCTTTCTTT.

The V gene is TRBV18, the J gene TRBJ2-1; a weak D match, TRBD2 (6 bases). This CDR3 is built from 18 residues. V lost 6 bases to trimming and J lost 1 base, with 22 bases between them. Germline lookup yields CDR1 KGHSH and CDR2 LQKENI. The DNA of the CDR3 is TGTGCCAGCTCTCCCCTCGGCCGTGGGGGGTCGTCCTACAATGAGCAGTTCTTC. It translates to CASSPLGRGGSSYNEQFF.

This clonotype has just a few counts. This rearrangement joins TRBV4-1 to TRBJ2-1; maybe TRBD1 (6 bases). V shed 0 bases and J shed 4 bases, with 10 bases lying between them. Germline CDR1 MGHRA, CDR2 YSYEKL. This CDR3 comprises 15 residues. CDR3 nucleotides: TGCGCCAGCAGCCAAGAGGGGACACCTTACAATGAGCAGTTCTTC. Translated: CASSQEGTPYNEQFF.

V gene TRBV5-1 combines with J gene TRBJ2-7; the D gene could be TRBD1 or TRBD2 (5 bases each). Germline assignment: CDR1 SGHRS and CDR2 YFSETQ. The CDR3 sequence is 15 residues long. V was cut by 2 bases and J by 5 bases, with 17 bases left in between. The CDR3 here is CASSFQGPGTHEQYF. CDR3 DNA: TGCGCCAGCAGCTTTCAGGGACCCGGAACCCACGAGCAGTACTTC.

This clonotype has ten or more counts. This chain uses TRBV7-9 with TRBJ2-3; D not resolved. In germline, CDR1 is SEHNR, CDR2 FQNEAQ (reference sequence). V lost 5 bases and J 2 bases, leaving 8 bases between the germline ends. CDR3 length: 13 residues. The CDR3 is CASSQVNTDTQYF. The CDR3 DNA reads TGTGCCAGCAGCCAAGTCAACACAGATACGCAGTATTTT.

A word on this clonotype: An end of the junction differs from the germline gene, which may be a read error. The chain carries TRBV5-1 and TRBJ1-2; 8 bases line up with TRBD1. This CDR3 comprises 14 residues. Germline V lookup: CDR1 SGHRS, CDR2 YFSETQ. This CDR3 reads CASSSDRASYDYTF. The DNA of the CDR3 is TGCGCCAGCAGCTCGGACAGGGCTTCCTATGACTACACCTTC.

The gene calls are TRBV6-6 and TRBJ1-1; D gene uncertain. This CDR3 is built from 16 residues. V was shortened by 4 bases and J by 0 bases, with 15 bases between the two germline ends. Germline loops: CDR1 MNHNY, CDR2 SVGAGI (reference sequence). The CDR3 nucleotides are TGTGCCAGCAGTTTTGAGTCAGACCTGATGAACACTGAAGCTTTCTTT. Its translation: CASSFESDLMNTEAFF.

There are many counts of this clonotype. The J gene is TRBJ2-7, the V gene TRBV28; 7 bases agree with TRBD1. This CDR3 has 16 residues. Per germline, CDR1 MDHEN and CDR2 SYDVKM. J gave up 4 bases and V 5 bases, and 14 bases lay outside the gene matches. CDR3 residues: CASSPPQRQGVYEQYF. Written as DNA, the CDR3 is TGTGCCAGCAGTCCCCCTCAAAGACAGGGAGTGTACGAGCAGTACTTC. Full variable domain (outside the CDR3, taken from reference TRBV28 and TRBJ2-7): DVKVTQSSRYLVKRTGEKVFLECVQDMDHENMFWYRQDPGLGLRLIYFSYDVKMKEKGDIPEGYSVSREKKERFSLILESASTNQTSMYLCASSPPQRQGVYEQYFGPGTRLTVT.

To note about this clonotype: The junction and the germline gene differ at one end; a read error may be behind it. CDR3 nucleotides: TGTGTCAGCAAGATGCCGTCGTCCTACGAGCAGTACTTC. Its translation: CVSKMPSSYEQYF. The chain links TRBV28 to TRBJ2-7; D gene ambiguous. Germline lookup yields CDR1 MDHEN and CDR2 SYDVKM. The CDR3 has 13 residues.

In regard to this clonotype: Sequence at one end of the junction differs from germline and may be a read error. The rearrangement joins TRBV30 to TRBJ2-4; unclear D gene. The J call could be wrong; TRBJ2-7 is a better fit for the DNA end. The CDR3 covers 13 residues. Germline V lookup: CDR1 GTSNPN, CDR2 SVGIG (reference sequence). CDR3 DNA: TGTACCTGGAGTGTACAACTTTCAAACGAGCAGTACTTC. It encodes CTWSVQLSNEQYF.

This chain links TRBV15 with TRBJ2-7; either TRBD1 or TRBD2 may supply D (5 bases each). The length of the CDR3 is 13 residues. Germline CDR1 is LNHNV and CDR2 is YYDKDF (reference sequence). Trimming pared 0 bases from V and 9 bases from J, leaving 12 bases between. CDR3 in DNA: TGTGCCACCAGCAGAGAAGGGACGAGCGGGCAGTACTTC. Amino acids: CATSREGTSGQYF. Using reference TRBV15 and TRBJ2-7 for the parts outside the CDR3, the full variable domain is DAMVIQNPRYQVTQFGKPVTLSCSQTLNHNVMYWYQQKSSQAPKLLFHYYDKDFNNEADTPDNFQSRRPNTSFCFLDIRSPGLGDTAMYLCATSREGTSGQYFGPGTRLTVT.

This chain links TRBV7-2 with TRBJ2-7; 8 positions agree with TRBD2. With 2 bases clipped from V and 5 bases from J, the junction kept 5 bases outside the gene matches. The CDR3 extends over 14 amino acids. Germline V gene sequence: CDR1 SGHTA, CDR2 FQGNSA. The CDR3: CASSLSGGANEQYF. CDR3 nucleotide sequence: TGTGCCAGCAGCTTATCCGGGGGGGCCAACGAGCAGTACTTC.

This clonotype was found a few times. The rearrangement links TRBV29-1 to TRBJ2-5; D gene unclear. Germline V lookup: CDR1 SQVTM, CDR2 ANQGSEA. The CDR3 contains 15 residues. The V gene lost 5 bases and the J gene lost 2 bases, with 18 bases spanning the gap. DNA of the CDR3: TGCAGCGTTATTCTCGGCGGTGGCAATCAAGAGACCCAGTACTTC. This codes for CSVILGGGNQETQYF.

This clonotype was counted many times. Given a much more abundant clone one base away, this may be a read error. The chain recombines TRBV6-1 with TRBJ2-1; 8 bases map to TRBD2. The J call may be wrong; the DNA end is better matched by TRBJ2-7. CDR1 and CDR2 (germline): MNHNS, SASEGT. The CDR3 is made up of 15 amino acids. The CDR3 bases are TGTGCCAGCAGTGAAAGCGGGGGCTCCTACAATGAGCAGTACTTC. Translated: CASSESGGSYNEQYF.

Comments on this clonotype: A much larger clone lies one base from this, so it may be a read error. The chain is built from TRBV5-5 and TRBJ2-7, with TRBD1 identical over 11 bases. This CDR3 is built from 14 residues. Per germline, CDR1 SGHKS and CDR2 YYEKEE (reference sequence). CDR3 sequence reads: CTSSSRTGGHEQYF. The CDR3 DNA sequence: TGTACCAGCAGCTCTCGGACAGGGGGCCACGAGCAGTACTTC.

With respect to this clonotype: The junction differs from germline at one of its ends, possibly a read error. V is TRBV10-3 and J is TRBJ2-7, with TRBD2 matching 12 bases. Germline CDR1 reads ENHRY; CDR2 reads SYGVKD. The CDR3 contains 15 residues. DNA for the CDR3: TGTGTCATCAGTGAGAGGACTAGCGGGGCCTACGAGCAGTACTTC. It translates to CVISERTSGAYEQYF.

The chain joins TRBV20-1 to TRBJ2-1, with D tentatively TRBD2 (12 bases). CDR1 DFQATT and CDR2 SNEGSKA come from the germline V gene (reference sequence). The CDR3 has 17 amino acids. V was shortened by 6 bases and J by 8 bases, with 29 bases between the two germline ends. The CDR3 DNA reads TGCAGTGCCCCGGGGACAGGGGGGACTAGCGGGCGCGATGAGCAGTTCTTC. Protein: CSAPGTGGTSGRDEQFF.

The chain is built from TRBV5-1 and TRBJ1-1; D remains ambiguous. Trimming left V 1 base short and J 3 bases short, with 7 bases between. Per germline, CDR1 SGHRS and CDR2 YFSETQ. The CDR3 spans 13 residues. This CDR3 is CASSLSEHTEAFF. In DNA form, the CDR3 reads TGCGCCAGCAGCTTGTCGGAGCACACTGAAGCTTTCTTT.

The chain employs TRBV7-2 and TRBJ2-2, with D possibly being TRBD1 (5 bases). Germline V gene data show CDR1 as SGHTA and CDR2 as FQGNSA. CDR3 size: 14 residues. V lost 5 bases to trimming and J lost 6 bases, with 13 bases between them. The CDR3 DNA sequence: TGTGCCAGCAGCCCCCAGGGTTTGTCCGGGGAGCTGTTTTTT. Its translation is CASSPQGLSGELFF.

The rearrangement links TRBV6-6 to TRBJ2-7; TRBD1 agrees at 9 bases. This CDR3 region has 15 residues. V trimming: 6 bases; J trimming: 4 bases; junction bases outside the gene matches: 10. From germline, CDR1 is MNHNY and CDR2 SVGAGI (reference sequence). CDR3 bases: TGTGCCAGCAGGCTAGCGGACAGGGGACCTTACGAGCAGTACTTC. Its translation: CASRLADRGPYEQYF.

This clonotype was seen at least ten times. The chain combines TRBV20-1 with TRBJ2-5; D is uncertain. This CDR3 comprises 11 residues. CDR1 is DFQATT, CDR2 SNEGSKA, per germline (reference sequence). With 6 bases removed from V and 2 bases from J, the gap between germline ends came to 7 bases. CDR3 protein: CSAPQQETQYF. CDR3 DNA sequence: TGCAGTGCGCCACAGCAAGAGACCCAGTACTTC.